This T cell receptor beta chain was sequenced for a study of blood T cells in healthy people across ages. General study results and limits: Diversity was higher, and naive CD4+ cells more numerous, in long-lived donors than in aged donors.

A remark on this clonotype: Its specificity is not known.

It was with a sample-barcoded 5' primer and a J-beta primer mix that a second PCR of roughly 7 to 12 cycles was run. Each cDNA molecule was tagged by a template-switch adaptor that had 12 random nucleotides. Each sample provided no less than 3 million CDR3-containing paired-end reads. TCRdb ran MiXCR on the 5' RACE reads and lists one entry per CDR3 protein. The sample includes about 590,000 distinct CDR3 sequences, approximately 30% of them seen just once. Trimming pared 5 bases from V and 3 bases from J, leaving 10 bases between. The CDR3 covers 13 residues. The germline V gene has CDR1 SGHVS and CDR2 FNYEAQ.

Sequences were obtained from blood. The source of this sequence is a woman of 80 years or more in good health. V and J are TRBV7-6 and TRBJ1-1; D is perhaps TRBD1 (6 bases). This CDR3 is CASSTTGYTEAFF. CDR3 bases: TGTGCCAGCAGCACCACAGGGTACACTGAAGCTTTCTTT. Full variable domain (outside the CDR3, taken from reference TRBV7-6 and TRBJ1-1): GAGVSQSPRYKVTKRGQDVALRCDPISGHVSLYWYRQALGQGPEFLTYFNYEAQQDKSGLPNDRFSAERPEGSISTLTIQRTEQRDSAMYRCASSTTGYTEAFFGQGTRLTVV.